The next 5 T cell receptor beta chains were all read from a single sample in a study of spatial heterogeneity in lung cancer. Time point reported: blood at routine non-recurrence follow-up after resection. Via MiXCR, TCRdb re-called the 5' RACE reads, giving one row per CDR3 protein. The sample lists under 35,000 distinct CDR3 sequences, roughly 5.7% occurring once. The sequenced sample was PBMCs, obtained at follow-up. All receptors come from a female donor with early-stage non-small cell lung cancer.

This clonotype was counted at least ten times. The genes are TRBV7-2 and TRBJ1-6; no clear D gene. With 1 base removed from V and 7 bases from J, the gap between germline ends came to 11 bases. Germline CDR1 and CDR2: SGHTA and FQGNSA. CDR3 size: 15 residues. CDR3 nucleotide sequence: TGTGCCAGCAGCTTAGAAGGCCGGGCGAATTCACCCCTCCACTTT. Residues: CASSLEGRANSPLHF.

On this clonotype itself: This clone may be a read error of a much larger clone one base away. The V gene is TRBV7-8, the J gene TRBJ2-7; 8 bases map to TRBD1. The CDR3 runs to 17 residues. CDR1 and CDR2 from the germline V gene are SGHVS and FQNEAQ. V lost 5 bases, J lost 3 bases, and 15 bases stayed unmatched. The CDR3 loop reads CASSLGTGGNVRYEQYF. As DNA, the CDR3 is TGTGCCAGCAGCCTCGGGACAGGCGGCAATGTCCGCTACGAGCAGTACTTC.

In this sample, this clonotype turned up many times. This chain uses TRBV15 with TRBJ2-6; D is undetermined. CDR3 length: 18 residues. Germline CDR1 LNHNV, CDR2 YYDKDF (reference sequence). V was shortened by 2 bases and J by 1 base, with 15 bases between the two germline ends. CDR3 sequence reads: CATSRTVTTVSGANVLTF. The CDR3 nucleotides read TGTGCCACCAGCAGAACGGTCACCACCGTATCTGGGGCCAACGTCCTGACTTTC.

This clonotype was seen at least ten times. The chain combines TRBV29-1 with TRBJ2-1, with D unclear. Germline V gene sequence: CDR1 SQVTM, CDR2 ANQGSEA. Trimming removed 6 bases from V and 10 bases from J, with 10 bases in between. This CDR3 contains 10 residues. The CDR3 DNA is TGCAGCGTCGGCAAGCCCGAGCAGTTCTTC. Its protein product is CSVGKPEQFF.

This clonotype was seen just once. A much larger clone differs by one base, so this may be a read error. The chain employs TRBV24-1 and TRBJ1-2; D perhaps matches TRBD1 (5 bases). Germline-derived CDR1 and CDR2 are KGHDR and SFDVKD. The CDR3 has 16 amino acids. Trimming left V 2 bases short and J 4 bases short, with 16 bases between. The CDR3 DNA reads as TGTGCCACCAGTGATTCTGGCAGGGCGGAACGCTATGGCTACACCTTC. It specifies CATSDSGRAERYGYTF.